This T cell receptor (beta chain) emerged from a study of cytomegalovirus exposure and HLA in healthy donors. Study-wide background: There were 100 million to 130 million unique TCR beta sequences, drawn from roughly 200 million T cells, in an earlier analysis. Genetic ancestry analysis placed over 75% of the roughly 400 donors that were genotyped in the Caucasian-associated cluster.

Regarding the study as a whole: Later, an analysis found that common viral pathogens appeared to be linked with several of the most significant clusters. Most likely, a cluster of highly shared sequence variants arose as a sequencing artifact.

Both 60 Vbeta primers and 13 Jbeta primers went into the PCR. Assay used: immunoSEQ multiplex PCR; TCRdb lists only in-frame clones, some missing. The sample holds over 150,000 clones, about 75% seen once. To note about this clone: The antigen is not known.

Sequences were obtained from PBMCs. The sequence was collected from a man between 18 and 29 years old in good health and CMV-seronegative.

The CDR3 loop reads CASSSMPDTQYF. Here the CDR3 DNA reads TGTGCCAGCAGTTCTATGCCAGATACGCAGTATTTT. The rearrangement uses TRBV7-2 and TRBJ2-3; D is unclear. In germline, CDR1 is SGHTA, CDR2 FQGNSA. The CDR3 is 12 amino acids. V was clipped by 6 bases and J by 4 bases, with 8 bases between them. The whole variable domain, remainder taken from reference TRBV7-2 and TRBJ2-3, is GAGVSQSPSNKVTEKGKDVELRCDPISGHTALYWYRQSLGQGLEFLIYFQGNSAPDKSGLPSDRFSAERTGGSVSTLTIQRTQQEDSAVYLCASSSMPDTQYFGPGTRLTVL.